This T cell receptor (beta chain) was identified in a study of shared clonotypes between healthy human individuals. Profiled with immunoSEQ multiplex PCR; TCRdb holds only in-frame clones, not every one. This sample has around 2,000,000 clones, with 90% to 95% found just once. The naive CD8 subset, CD45RO-negative cells positively selected for CCR7, excluded terminally differentiated effector memory CD45RA+ cells. This clonotype originated in a man younger than 35 in good health. Some clones in this sample may be carry-over from other donors' samples. The sample was naive CD8+ T cells from PBMCs.

The CDR3 region has the DNA TGCGCCAGCAGCCAAGGCTCCCGGGGCATGAACACTGAAGCTTTCTTT. Translated, it gives CASSQGSRGMNTEAFF. J is TRBJ1-1 and V is TRBV4-1; D is possibly TRBD1 (5 bases). CDR1 MGHRA and CDR2 YSYEKL come from the germline V gene. The CDR3 has 16 amino acids. Trimming removed 1 base at V and 0 bases at J, with 12 bases between.